Below, 28 T cell receptor beta chains from the same sample are listed, as sequenced in a study of cytomegalovirus exposure and HLA in healthy donors. Primers included in the PCR were 60 Vbeta and 13 Jbeta primers. TCRdb keeps only in-frame clones here, not all; method: immunoSEQ multiplex PCR. The sample has around 100,000 clones, approximately 80% seen once; the top ten hold almost 3%. Sequencing was done on a sample of PBMCs. The receptor source for this set is a young woman in good health and CMV-seropositive.

The chain has TRBV27 and TRBJ1-1; a possible D gene is TRBD1 (5 bases). The V end lost 0 bases, the J end lost 1 base, and 9 bases lay between the germline ends. This CDR3 is built from 15 residues. The V gene's germline CDR1 is MNHEY and CDR2 SMNVEV (reference sequence). The CDR3 loop reads CASSLSGRANTEAFF. DNA for the CDR3: TGTGCCAGCAGTTTATCGGGCAGGGCGAACACTGAAGCTTTCTTT.

J is TRBJ2-1 and V is TRBV7-2, with 13 positions matching TRBD2. V lost 4 bases and J lost 9; bases outside the gene matches: 9. The length of the CDR3 is 16 residues. Germline V gene lookup returns CDR1 SGHTA and CDR2 FQGNSA. The chain's CDR3 is CASSYEGTSGEGEQFF. CDR3 DNA sequence: TGTGCCAGCAGCTACGAGGGGACTAGCGGGGAAGGTGAGCAGTTCTTC.

J is TRBJ1-2 and V is TRBV27; 7 bases line up with TRBD1. J gave up 5 bases and V 5 bases, and 8 bases lay outside the gene matches. The CDR3 length is 14 residues. The V gene's germline CDR1 is MNHEY and CDR2 SMNVEV (reference sequence). The CDR3 nucleotides are TGTGCCAGCAGTCCATCCGGGACAGCTTATGGCTACACCTTC. Protein sequence: CASSPSGTAYGYTF.

The rearrangement joins TRBV6-1 to TRBJ1-2; D call uncertain. The CDR3 is 13 residues long. Trimming removed 5 bases at V and 2 bases at J, with 9 bases between. In germline, CDR1 is MNHNS, CDR2 SASEGT. The CDR3 protein is CASSRTDNYGYTF. CDR3 bases: TGTGCCAGCAGTCGGACTGACAACTATGGCTACACCTTC.

Points on this clone: Other DNA variants within this sample encode the same CDR3. The V call is TRBV28, the J call TRBJ2-7; tentative D call: TRBD1 (6 bases). Germline CDR1 reads MDHEN; CDR2 reads SYDVKM. CDR3 size: 13 residues. V dropped 6 bases and J dropped 2 bases, with 11 bases sitting between them. CDR3 residues: CASRTGATYEQYF. CDR3 nucleotide sequence: TGTGCCAGCAGGACAGGTGCCACCTACGAGCAGTACTTC.

The genes are TRBV28 and TRBJ2-7, with TRBD2 matching 11 bases. The CDR3 is 15 residues long. Germline V gene data show CDR1 as MDHEN and CDR2 as SYDVKM. Trimming removed 5 bases from V and 2 bases from J; junction bases left unmatched: 5. The DNA for the CDR3 is TGTGCCAGCAGTCCTACTAGCGGGGGAACCTACGAGCAGTACTTC. Translation gives CASSPTSGGTYEQYF.

J is TRBJ1-3 and V is TRBV15, with TRBD1 identical over 7 bases. V shed 0 bases and J 1 base; nucleotides not matched to a gene: 6. CDR1 is LNHNV and CDR2 is YYDKDF in the germline V gene (reference sequence). There are 17 residues in the CDR3. The CDR3 here is CATSRDRGQTSGNTIYF. DNA for the CDR3: TGTGCCACCAGCAGAGATCGGGGACAGACATCTGGAAACACCATATATTTT.

The chain links TRBV5-1 to TRBJ1-1, with no clear D. Trimming removed 2 bases at V and 4 bases at J, with 6 bases between. The CDR3 sequence is 12 residues long. Germline V lookup: CDR1 SGHRS, CDR2 YFSETQ. The CDR3, as DNA: TGCGCCAGCAGCTTAGGGAGCACTGAAGCTTTCTTT. It specifies CASSLGSTEAFF.

This chain joins TRBV5-1 and TRBJ2-7; the D gene is possibly TRBD1 (5 bases). Trimming removed 2 bases from V and 4 bases from J, with 13 bases in between. The CDR3 has 14 residues. Germline lookup yields CDR1 SGHRS and CDR2 YFSETQ. The DNA of the CDR3 is TGCGCCAGCAGCTTAACTACAGGAGTATACGAGCAGTACTTC. Its translation is CASSLTTGVYEQYF. The whole variable domain, filled in from reference TRBV5-1 and TRBJ2-7, reads KAGVTQTPRYLIKTRGQQVTLSCSPISGHRSVSWYQQTPGQGLQFLFEYFSETQRNKGNFPGRFSGRQFSNSRSEMNVSTLELGDSALYLCASSLTTGVYEQYFGPGTRLTVT.

The chain combines TRBV27 with TRBJ1-2, with D possibly TRBD1 on 6 matching bases. This CDR3 is built from 15 residues. Germline loops: CDR1 MNHEY, CDR2 SMNVEV (reference sequence). Trimming cost V 5 bases and J 4 bases, with 17 bases left between them. The CDR3 bases are TGTGCCAGCAGTCTTTCAACAGGGTTCGGCTATGGCTACACCTTC. Its protein is CASSLSTGFGYGYTF.

The rearrangement uses TRBV27 and TRBJ2-7; 10 bases match TRBD1. The CDR3 runs 13 residues. CDR1 MNHEY and CDR2 SMNVEV come from the germline V gene (reference sequence). The J segment lost 5 bases and the V segment lost 4 bases, leaving 2 bases of the junction unmatched. Written as DNA, the CDR3 is TGTGCCAGCAGTTGGGACAGGGGCAACGAGCAGTACTTC. This translates into CASSWDRGNEQYF.

V gene TRBV2 combines with J gene TRBJ1-1; maybe TRBD1 (5 bases). The V gene's germline CDR1 is SNHLY and CDR2 FYNNEI. V lost 1 base, J lost 4 bases, and 10 bases lay in between. The length of the CDR3 is 14 residues. The CDR3 DNA reads as TGTGCCAGCAGTGAAGTAGGGGCGCGCACTGAAGCTTTCTTT. Protein sequence: CASSEVGARTEAFF.

This clone was detected only once. Written as DNA, the CDR3 is TGTGCCAGCAGCATCTTCAGGGTAAGCAATCAGCCCCAGCATTTT. Translated: CASSIFRVSNQPQHF. This chain connects TRBV2 to TRBJ1-5, with a weak D call TRBD1 (5 bases). Deletions cut 6 bases from V and 1 base from J, with 13 bases between. The germline gives CDR1 SNHLY, CDR2 FYNNEI. The CDR3 is 15 residues long.

The chain couples TRBV6-5 to TRBJ2-3; 7 bases line up with TRBD2. There are 15 residues in the CDR3. Germline V gene data show CDR1 as MNHEY and CDR2 as SVGAGI. V was clipped by 8 bases and J by 5 bases; unmatched bases: 13. The CDR3 loop is CASCEAGRALDTQYF. The CDR3 DNA sequence: TGTGCCAGCTGCGAGGCGGGGAGGGCCTTAGATACGCAGTATTTT.

The V and J genes are TRBV4-1 and TRBJ1-2, with 10 bases matching TRBD1. Trimming removed 5 bases from V and 5 bases from J; junction bases left unmatched: 8. The CDR3 runs to 15 residues. Germline V CDR1 and CDR2: MGHRA, YSYEKL. As DNA, the CDR3 is TGCGCCAGCAGCGACCCGGGACAGGGGACGTATGGCTACACCTTC. As protein: CASSDPGQGTYGYTF.

This clone has only a few counts. CDR3 nucleotide sequence: TGTGCCGGAGTTGCAGGGACAGGGAGGCAGCCCCAGCATTTT. Translation: CAGVAGTGRQPQHF. V usage is TRBV28 and J usage is TRBJ1-5; TRBD1 aligns across 9 bases. Germline V gives CDR1 MDHEN, CDR2 SYDVKM. V was clipped by 11 bases and J by 7 bases; unmatched bases: 12. This CDR3 spans 14 amino acids.

The chain couples TRBV5-6 to TRBJ2-3; maybe TRBD2 (6 bases). Trimming took 5 bases from V and 2 from J, leaving 18 bases between them. In germline, CDR1 is SGHDT, CDR2 YYEEEE. The CDR3 has 16 amino acids. The CDR3 protein is CASSIERATFTDTQYF. Here the CDR3 DNA reads TGTGCCAGCAGTATCGAGCGGGCGACTTTCACAGATACGCAGTATTTT.

The V gene is TRBV9, the J gene TRBJ1-2; the match to TRBD1 covers 7 bases. CDR1 is SGDLS, CDR2 YYNGEE, per germline. Trimming took 4 bases from V and 4 from J; bases not matched to a gene: 7. The CDR3 length is 14 residues. This chain's CDR3 is CASSPGDSRYGYTF. The CDR3 DNA follows: TGTGCCAGCAGCCCAGGGGACAGCCGCTATGGCTACACCTTC.

Worth noting for this clone: At one boundary the junction diverges from the germline segment, which might be a read error. The same CDR3 is also encoded by other DNA sequences in this sample. This rearrangement joins TRBV30 to TRBJ1-4; D unclear. The length of the CDR3 is 13 residues. CDR1 is GTSNPN and CDR2 is SVGIG in the germline V gene (reference sequence). CDR3 DNA sequence: TGCGCCTGGAGTGCCTCCTCCCGGGAAAAACTGTTTTTT. Its translation: CAWSASSREKLFF.

This chain joins TRBV28 and TRBJ1-5; maybe TRBD1 (5 bases). V gave up 5 bases and J gave up 12 bases, with 20 bases separating them. Germline CDR1 is MDHEN and CDR2 is SYDVKM. This CDR3 contains 14 residues. In DNA form, the CDR3 reads TGTGCCAGCAGTGTCGCGGCGGGGCAATTGGTCCAGCATTTT. This translates into CASSVAAGQLVQHF.

V gene TRBV7-3 combines with J gene TRBJ2-1, with D possibly matching TRBD1 (5 bases). The V gene's germline CDR1 is SGHTA and CDR2 FQGTGA. The CDR3 runs 15 residues. V was cut by 5 bases and J by 0 bases, with 11 bases left in between. CDR3 coding DNA: TGTGCCAGCAGCATCACCAGGGACTCCTACAATGAGCAGTTCTTC. Protein sequence: CASSITRDSYNEQFF.

This clone was picked up a small number of times. V usage is TRBV28 and J usage is TRBJ1-1; TRBD1 matches 10 bases. Germline CDR1 MDHEN, CDR2 SYDVKM. The CDR3 covers 14 residues. Trimming took 4 bases from V and 4 from J; bases not matched to a gene: 3. The DNA of the CDR3 is TGTGCCAGCAGTTGGGACAGGGGTGTCACTGAAGCTTTCTTT. It encodes CASSWDRGVTEAFF.

V is TRBV5-5 and J is TRBJ2-7; a possible D gene is TRBD2 (6 bases). The CDR3 is made up of 15 amino acids. The germline gives CDR1 SGHKS, CDR2 YYEKEE (reference sequence). V was shortened by 2 bases and J by 2 bases, with 14 bases between the two germline ends. Written as DNA, the CDR3 is TGTGCCAGCAGCTTCGGGGCAGGGAGGACCTACGAGCAGTACTTC. Encoded protein: CASSFGAGRTYEQYF.

The CDR3 loop is CASREPGLEDEQFF. CDR3 nucleotide sequence: TGTGCCAGCAGAGAACCGGGACTAGAAGATGAGCAGTTCTTC. This chain joins TRBV6-5 and TRBJ2-1; 8 positions match TRBD2. This CDR3 region has 14 residues. V trimming: 6 bases; J trimming: 8 bases; junction bases outside the gene matches: 9. Per the germline V gene, CDR1 is MNHEY and CDR2 is SVGAGI.

The chain employs TRBV15 and TRBJ2-7; weak D call: TRBD2 (6 bases). The CDR3 sequence is 15 residues long. V was pared by 0 bases and J by 4 bases, with 13 bases between. CDR1 is LNHNV, CDR2 YYDKDF, per germline (reference sequence). The CDR3 loop is CATSREREPGYEQYF. DNA of the CDR3: TGTGCCACCAGCAGAGAGCGGGAACCGGGGTACGAGCAGTACTTC.

This clone was detected once. V usage is TRBV7-3 and J usage is TRBJ1-5; perhaps TRBD1 as D (6 bases). The length of the CDR3 is 16 residues. The V gene's germline CDR1 is SGHTA and CDR2 FQGTGA. Trimming shortened V by 6 bases and J by 5 bases, and 20 bases separated the two germline ends. The CDR3 sequence is CASRDWARGGYQPQHF. The CDR3 DNA reads TGTGCCAGCAGGGACTGGGCCCGAGGGGGTTATCAGCCCCAGCATTTT.

V usage is TRBV4-1 and J usage is TRBJ2-7; D gene ambiguous. The germline V gene has CDR1 MGHRA and CDR2 YSYEKL. CDR3 length: 16 residues. Trimming removed 0 bases from V and 2 bases from J, with 14 bases in between. The CDR3 loop is CASSQESTTETYEQYF. CDR3 sequence (DNA): TGCGCCAGCAGCCAAGAAAGTACGACTGAGACCTACGAGCAGTACTTC.

V usage is TRBV5-4 and J usage is TRBJ1-4, with D possibly matching TRBD1 (5 bases). This CDR3 region has 14 residues. The V and J ends lost 2 bases and 3 bases respectively, with 8 bases between them. Germline values: CDR1 SGHNT, CDR2 YYREEE (reference sequence). The chain's CDR3 is CASSFDSSNEKLFF. In DNA form, the CDR3 reads TGTGCCAGCAGCTTCGACAGTTCTAATGAAAAACTGTTTTTT. Full variable domain (missing parts from reference TRBV5-4 and TRBJ1-4): ETGVTQSPTHLIKTRGQQVTLRCSSQSGHNTVSWYQQALGQGPQFIFQYYREEENGRGNFPPRFSGLQFPNYSSELNVNALELDDSALYLCASSFDSSNEKLFFGSGTQLSVL.